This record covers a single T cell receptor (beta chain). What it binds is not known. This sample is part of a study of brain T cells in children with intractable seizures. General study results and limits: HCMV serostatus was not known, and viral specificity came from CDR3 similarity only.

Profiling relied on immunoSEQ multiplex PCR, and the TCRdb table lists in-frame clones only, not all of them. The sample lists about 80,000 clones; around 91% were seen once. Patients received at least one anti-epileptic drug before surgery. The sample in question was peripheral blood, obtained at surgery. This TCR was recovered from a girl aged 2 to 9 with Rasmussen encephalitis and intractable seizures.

The CDR3 DNA follows: TGTGCCTGGAGTGCGGACAGCTCTGGGGCCAACGTCCTGACTTTC. Translating gives CAWSADSSGANVLTF. The chain links TRBV30 to TRBJ2-6; possibly TRBD1 for D (6 bases). The CDR3 is 15 residues long. The germline V gene encodes CDR1 GTSNPN and CDR2 SVGIG (reference sequence). Trimming left V 1 base short and J 0 bases short, with 7 bases between.